These 9 T cell receptor beta chains share one sample of origin, sequenced in a study of blood T cell repertoires in COVID-19. Clones were read by immunoSEQ multiplex PCR, and TCRdb kept only the in-frame ones, dropping some. The table has roughly 180,000 clones, more than 80% seen once. Sequencing was performed on PBMCs or T cells enriched from blood (not recorded which). These receptors all come from a man aged 35-49 years who had recovered from COVID-19.

The J gene is TRBJ1-6, the V gene TRBV5-1; D might be TRBD1 (6 bases). There are 14 residues in the CDR3. Trimming removed 4 bases at V and 13 bases at J, with 18 bases between. Germline assignment: CDR1 SGHRS and CDR2 YFSETQ. This chain's CDR3 is CASSEPSRGSPLHF. In nucleotides, the CDR3 is TGCGCCAGCAGCGAGCCATCAAGGGGGTCCCCCCTCCACTTT.

The rearrangement uses TRBV5-4 and TRBJ1-1; D remains unclear. This CDR3 has 14 amino acids. The V gene's germline CDR1 is SGHNT and CDR2 YYREEE (reference sequence). V was pared by 5 bases and J by 1 base, with 12 bases between. The CDR3 region has the DNA TGTGCCAGCAGTCCGAGGGCAGGGAACACTGAAGCTTTCTTT. It translates to CASSPRAGNTEAFF.

This clone was counted a few times. This chain's CDR3 is CSASPGTGNTIYF. CDR3 bases: TGCAGTGCTAGTCCCGGTACTGGAAACACCATATATTTT. The chain has TRBV20-1 and TRBJ1-3; D remains unclear. Germline V gene data show CDR1 as DFQATT and CDR2 as SNEGSKA (reference sequence). Trimming cost V 3 bases and J 2 bases, with 8 bases left between them. The CDR3 is 13 amino acids.

This chain connects TRBV11-3 to TRBJ2-6, with 9 bases lining up with TRBD1. This CDR3 spans 14 amino acids. Germline V gene sequence: CDR1 SGHNT, CDR2 YENEEA. Trimming removed 9 bases from V and 2 bases from J; junction bases left unmatched: 2. The CDR3 spells CASTGGPGANVLTF. As DNA, the CDR3 is TGTGCCAGTACAGGGGGCCCTGGGGCCAACGTCCTGACTTTC.

V is TRBV5-1 and J is TRBJ2-1; 10 bases are shared with TRBD2. The V gene's germline CDR1 is SGHRS and CDR2 YFSETQ. V lost 2 bases to trimming and J lost 7 bases; unmatched junction nucleotides: 3. This CDR3 is 14 amino acids long. The CDR3 DNA is TGCGCCAGCAGCTTTTCTAGCGGGGGAAATGAGCAGTTCTTC. The encoded protein is CASSFSSGGNEQFF.

This rearrangement joins TRBV19 to TRBJ1-6; no reliable D call. CDR1 is LNHDA, CDR2 SQIVND, per germline (reference sequence). V lost 7 bases to trimming and J lost 3 bases, with 7 bases between them. The CDR3 has 13 residues. The CDR3 is CASTAGYNSPLHF. The DNA for the CDR3 is TGTGCCAGTACGGCAGGCTATAATTCACCCCTCCACTTT.

The chain couples TRBV7-2 to TRBJ1-1; D is unclear. The CDR3 extends over 13 amino acids. V lost 5 bases to trimming and J lost 8 bases, with 15 bases between them. The germline gives CDR1 SGHTA, CDR2 FQGNSA. CDR3 region: CASSPRSGREAFF. The CDR3, as DNA: TGTGCCAGCAGCCCCCGATCGGGGAGGGAAGCTTTCTTT.

The V and J genes are TRBV5-4 and TRBJ2-1, with D perhaps matching TRBD2 (5 bases). CDR3 length: 17 residues. Germline CDR1 SGHNT, CDR2 YYREEE (reference sequence). V dropped 2 bases and J dropped 0 bases, with 15 bases sitting between them. CDR3 loop: CASSFAAGESSYNEQFF. The CDR3 region has the DNA TGTGCCAGCAGCTTCGCTGCGGGTGAGAGCTCCTACAATGAGCAGTTCTTC. The full variable domain, with the rest looked up from reference TRBV5-4 and TRBJ2-1, is ETGVTQSPTHLIKTRGQQVTLRCSSQSGHNTVSWYQQALGQGPQFIFQYYREEENGRGNFPPRFSGLQFPNYSSELNVNALELDDSALYLCASSFAAGESSYNEQFFGPGTRLTVL.

CDR3: CASSDPIFGGSYEQYF. CDR3 bases: TGTGCCAGCAGCGACCCGATCTTCGGGGGCTCCTACGAGCAGTACTTC. V and J are TRBV9 and TRBJ2-7; a weak D match, TRBD2 (6 bases). The CDR3 extends over 16 amino acids. Germline assignment: CDR1 SGDLS and CDR2 YYNGEE. The ends were cut back, 3 bases at V and 0 bases at J, with 16 bases in the middle.